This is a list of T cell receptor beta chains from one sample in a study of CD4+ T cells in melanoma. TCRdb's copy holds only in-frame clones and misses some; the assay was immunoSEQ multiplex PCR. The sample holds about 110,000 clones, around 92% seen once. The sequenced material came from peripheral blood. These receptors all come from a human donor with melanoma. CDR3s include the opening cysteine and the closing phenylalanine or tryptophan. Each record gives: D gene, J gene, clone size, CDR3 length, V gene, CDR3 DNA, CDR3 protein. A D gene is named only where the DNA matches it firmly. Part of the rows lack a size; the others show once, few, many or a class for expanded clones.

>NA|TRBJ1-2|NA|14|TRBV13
TGTGCCAGCAGCCGTACAGGGAGAGACTATGGCTACACCTTC
CASSRTGRDYGYTF
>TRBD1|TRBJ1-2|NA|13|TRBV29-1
TGCAGCGTTGGGGAAAACAGGGGCCGGGGCTACACCTTC
CSVGENRGRGYTF
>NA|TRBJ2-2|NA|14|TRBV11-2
TGTGCCAGCAGCGGACAGACGAACACCGGGGAGCTGTTTTTT
CASSGQTNTGELFF
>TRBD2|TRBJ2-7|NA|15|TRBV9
TGTGCCAGCAGCCCCCGGGTAGCGGGAGTGAACGAGCAGTACTTC
CASSPRVAGVNEQYF
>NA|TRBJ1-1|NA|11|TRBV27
TGTGCCAGCAGTTTCTTGGGTGAAGCTTTCTTT
CASSFLGEAFF
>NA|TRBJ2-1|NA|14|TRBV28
TGTGCCAGCGGGGGGGCGGGGTCCTACAATGAGCAGTTCTTC
CASGGAGSYNEQFF
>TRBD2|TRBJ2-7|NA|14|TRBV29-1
TGCAGCGTTGAAGAGATGGCGGGAGGAAGCGAGCAGTACTTC
CSVEEMAGGSEQYF
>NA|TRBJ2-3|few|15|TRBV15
TGTGCCACCAGCAAGAATCGAGGGGTCACAGATACGCAGTATTTT
CATSKNRGVTDTQYF
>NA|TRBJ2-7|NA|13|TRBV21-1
TGTGCCAGCAGCGCACCCCAGGGCCACGAGCAGTACTTC
CASSAPQGHEQYF
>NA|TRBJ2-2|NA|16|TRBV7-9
TGTGCCAGCAGCTTAGGGGCGGGGTGGGACTCCGGGGAGCTGTTTTTT
CASSLGAGWDSGELFF
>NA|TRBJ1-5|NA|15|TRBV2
TGTGCCAGCATAACGGACACCCATAGCAATCAGCCCCAGCATTTT
CASITDTHSNQPQHF
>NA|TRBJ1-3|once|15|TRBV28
TGTGCCAGCAGCCTATCTGAGGGCTCTGGAAACACCATATATTTT
CASSLSEGSGNTIYF
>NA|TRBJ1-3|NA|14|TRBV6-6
TGTGCCAGCACCGGGGGGGTGGCTGGAAACACCATATATTTT
CASTGGVAGNTIYF
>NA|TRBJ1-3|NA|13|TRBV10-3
TGTGCCATCAGTGACCAGACTGGAAACACCATATATTTT
CAISDQTGNTIYF
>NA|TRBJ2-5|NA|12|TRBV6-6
TGTGCCAGCAGTTACTCGACAGAGACCCAGTACTTC
CASSYSTETQYF
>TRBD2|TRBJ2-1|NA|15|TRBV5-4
TGTGCCAGCAGCTCAGGACTAGCACCAGGCAATGAGCAGTTCTTC
CASSSGLAPGNEQFF
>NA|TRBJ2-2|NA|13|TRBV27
TGTGCCAGCAGTTTTAGTTTTGGCGGGGAGCTGTTTTTT
CASSFSFGGELFF
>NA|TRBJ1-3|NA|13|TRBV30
TGTGCCTGGAGTGGGGAATCTGGAAACACCATATATTTT
CAWSGESGNTIYF
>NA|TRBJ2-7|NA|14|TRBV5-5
TGTGCCAGCAGCTTCGGACTTGGCTCCTACGAGCAGTACTTC
CASSFGLGSYEQYF
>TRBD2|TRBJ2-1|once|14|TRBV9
TGTGCCAGCAGCGTTAGCGGGAATTACAATGAGCAGTTCTTC
CASSVSGNYNEQFF
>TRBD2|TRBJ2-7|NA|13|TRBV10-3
TGTGCCATCAGGGGGACTAGCAACTACGAGCAGTACTTC
CAIRGTSNYEQYF
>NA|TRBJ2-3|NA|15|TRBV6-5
TGTGCCAGCAGTTACAGGGGAGATTTCACAGATACGCAGTATTTT
CASSYRGDFTDTQYF
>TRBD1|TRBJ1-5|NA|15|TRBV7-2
TGTGCCAGCAGCCGCCAAACAGGGGAGGGTCAGCCCCAGCATTTT
CASSRQTGEGQPQHF
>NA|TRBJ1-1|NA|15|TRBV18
TGTGCCAGCTCACCTACCCCAGAACTTCGGACTGAAGCTTTCTTT
CASSPTPELRTEAFF
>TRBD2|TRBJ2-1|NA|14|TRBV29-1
TGCAGCGTTACCGGGACTAGCGGGAACAATGAGCAGTTCTTC
CSVTGTSGNNEQFF
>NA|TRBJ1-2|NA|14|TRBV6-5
TGTGCCAGCAGTCCTGACCGATTTAACTATGGCTACACCTTC
CASSPDRFNYGYTF
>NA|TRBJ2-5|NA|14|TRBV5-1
TGCGCCAGCAGCTTGGTGGGAGGCTTAGAGACCCAGTACTTC
CASSLVGGLETQYF
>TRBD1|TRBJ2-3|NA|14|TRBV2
TGTGCCAGCACATGGGACAGCAGCACAGATACGCAGTATTTT
CASTWDSSTDTQYF
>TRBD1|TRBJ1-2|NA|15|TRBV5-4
TGTGCCAGCAGCTTAGCCACAGGGGGCGTCGCTGGCTACACCTTC
CASSLATGGVAGYTF
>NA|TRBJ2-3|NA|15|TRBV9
TGTGCCAGCAGCGTAGGAGCGGGTCCCACAGATACGCAGTATTTT
CASSVGAGPTDTQYF
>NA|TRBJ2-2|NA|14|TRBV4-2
TGTGCCAGCAGGCTACAGGGATCCACCGGGGAGCTGTTTTTT
CASRLQGSTGELFF
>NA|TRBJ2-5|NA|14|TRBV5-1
TGCGCCAGCAGCTTGCAACAGCTACTAGAGACCCAGTACTTC
CASSLQQLLETQYF
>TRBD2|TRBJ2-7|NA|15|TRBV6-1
TGTGCCAGCAGTCCCCCTGGACTAGCTTCCGGCGAGCAGTACTTC
CASSPPGLASGEQYF
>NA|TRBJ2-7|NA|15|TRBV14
TGTGCCAGCAGCCTCCGGGAGGGGGCGGGGTACGAGCAGTACTTC
CASSLREGAGYEQYF
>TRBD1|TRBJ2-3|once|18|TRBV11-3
TGTGCCAGCAGCTTAGCCCCGGGGACAGGGAGCTCCTCAGATACGCAGTATTTT
CASSLAPGTGSSSDTQYF
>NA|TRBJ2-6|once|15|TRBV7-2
TGTGCCAGCAGCCCCCAGAGCGGTGGGGCCAACGTCCTGACTTTC
CASSPQSGGANVLTF
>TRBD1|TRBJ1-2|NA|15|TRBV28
TGTGCCAGCAGTCCAACCGGGACAGGGAACTATGGCTACACCTTC
CASSPTGTGNYGYTF
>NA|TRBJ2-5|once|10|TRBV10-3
TGTGCCATCGGGGACGAGACCCAGTACTTC
CAIGDETQYF
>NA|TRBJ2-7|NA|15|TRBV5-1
TGCGCCAGCAGCTCTACCTCGCCAGCAGCTAGCGAGCAGTACTTC
CASSSTSPAASEQYF
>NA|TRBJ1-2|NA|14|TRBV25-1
TGTGCCAGCAGTGAACCGGCGGAAAACTATGGCTACACCTTC
CASSEPAENYGYTF
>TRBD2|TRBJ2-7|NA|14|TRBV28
TGTGCCAGCGGCCTATCAAGCGGGGTGGGGGAGCAGTACTTC
CASGLSSGVGEQYF
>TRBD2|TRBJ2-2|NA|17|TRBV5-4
TGTGCCAGCAGCTCGACTAGCGGGAGGGATTCTACCGGGGAGCTGTTTTTT
CASSSTSGRDSTGELFF
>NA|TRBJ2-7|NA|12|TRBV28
TGTGCCAGCGGCAGGAGTACCTACGAGCAGTACTTC
CASGRSTYEQYF
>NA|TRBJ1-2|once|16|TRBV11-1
TGTGCCAGCAGCTTAGGACGCCACATACCCAACTATGGCTACACCTTC
CASSLGRHIPNYGYTF
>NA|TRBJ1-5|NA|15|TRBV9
TGTGCCAGCAGCCCTAGCCCCCAGGGCGGGCAGCCCCAGCATTTT
CASSPSPQGGQPQHF
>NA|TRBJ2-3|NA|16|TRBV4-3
TGCGCCAGCAGCCAAGAACGGGGTTGGGGCACAGATACGCAGTATTTT
CASSQERGWGTDTQYF